Below are 7 T cell receptor beta chains sequenced from a single sample in a study of blood T cell repertoires in COVID-19. Profiling relied on immunoSEQ multiplex PCR, and the TCRdb table lists in-frame clones only, not all of them. The top ten clones hold about 14% of a sample with approximately 30,000 clones, about 85% of them seen once. The sequencing input was peripheral blood. The receptors were gathered from a human donor with acute or convalescent COVID-19. The donor label of this sample is uncertain.

Here the CDR3 DNA reads TGTGCCAGCAGCCGGGACAGGGGGCGGTCACCCCTCCACTTT. Its translation is CASSRDRGRSPLHF. The rearrangement uses TRBV7-7 and TRBJ1-6; 12 nucleotides line up with TRBD1. The germline gives CDR1 SSHAT, CDR2 FNYEAQ (reference sequence). The CDR3 runs to 14 residues. V was pared by 5 bases and J by 10 bases, with 3 bases of the junction left unmatched.

The chain has TRBV2 and TRBJ2-2; D gene uncertain. The CDR3 spans 13 residues. V was clipped by 0 bases and J by 4 bases, with 3 bases between them. The germline V gene encodes CDR1 SNHLY and CDR2 FYNNEI. The CDR3 nucleotides read TGTGCCAGCAGTGAAGCCAGCACCGGGGAGCTGTTTTTT. It codes for CASSEASTGELFF.

The chain has TRBV6-2 or TRBV6-3 and TRBJ2-1; TRBD2 aligns across 14 bases. The V gene's germline CDR1 is MNHEY and CDR2 SVGEGT. This CDR3 region has 16 residues. Losses at the gene ends were 4 bases for V and 8 bases for J; bases not matched to a gene: 7. CDR3 loop: CASSSLGLAGEHEQFF. The CDR3 coding sequence is TGTGCCAGCAGTTCCCTGGGACTAGCGGGAGAACATGAGCAGTTCTTC.

This sequence joins TRBV10-3 and TRBJ1-1; D not certain. CDR3 length equals 14 residues. Germline V gene lookup returns CDR1 ENHRY and CDR2 SYGVKD. V lost 2 bases to trimming and J lost 0 bases, with 7 bases between them. In DNA, the CDR3 is TGTGCCATCAGTGAGCAAGAGCTGAACACTGAAGCTTTCTTT. Translation gives CAISEQELNTEAFF.

The chain carries TRBV18 and TRBJ2-7; 9 positions match TRBD2. The CDR3 loop spans 15 amino acids. Germline CDR1 KGHSH, CDR2 LQKENI. Trimming removed 2 bases from V and 7 bases from J; junction bases left unmatched: 9. This chain's CDR3 is CASSPSSGRTAEQYF. In DNA, the CDR3 is TGTGCCAGCTCACCAAGTAGCGGGAGAACGGCTGAGCAGTACTTC.

This clone was detected a few times. The chain uses TRBV4-3 and TRBJ2-2; 11 nucleotides align to TRBD1. The CDR3 extends over 17 amino acids. Unmatched junction bases numbered 7, after V lost 1 base and J lost 6 bases. Looked up from germline, CDR1 is LGHNA and CDR2 is YSLEER. The CDR3, as DNA: TGCGCCAGCAGCCAAGGCCCGCCGGGACAGGGGGCCGGGGAGCTGTTTTTT. As protein: CASSQGPPGQGAGELFF.

The genes are TRBV7-9 and TRBJ1-2, with D perhaps TRBD1 (5 bases). Trimming cost V 1 base and J 6 bases, with 12 bases left between them. The CDR3 loop spans 14 amino acids. Germline loops: CDR1 SEHNR, CDR2 FQNEAQ (reference sequence). Here the CDR3 DNA reads TGTGCCAGCAGCTTAGGACAGTCGGCGGATGGCTACACCTTC. This sequence encodes CASSLGQSADGYTF.